Following are 26 T cell receptor beta chains from one sample sequenced in a study of cytomegalovirus exposure and HLA in healthy donors. Researchers ran the PCR with 60 Vbeta and 13 Jbeta primers. Only in-frame clones appear in the TCRdb table, and some are missing; sequencing was by immunoSEQ multiplex PCR. The data contain some 240,000 clones, approximately 91% of them seen just once; the ten biggest clones take up approximately 1.5%. The sequencing sample was made of PBMCs. The receptors were gathered from a girl aged 2 to 9 in good health and CMV-seronegative.

The V and J genes are TRBV12-5 and TRBJ2-7; 7 bases map to TRBD2. V gave up 0 bases and J gave up 1 base; unmatched junction bases: 3. This CDR3 has 15 residues. Germline CDR1 is LGHNT and CDR2 is FRNRAP. In DNA form, the CDR3 reads TGTGCTAGTGGTTTGGTGGCTAGCGGTTCCTACGAGCAGTACTTC. Encoded protein: CASGLVASGSYEQYF.

This chain joins TRBV14 and TRBJ2-7; TRBD1 might be the D (6 bases). Trimming pared 4 bases from V and 4 bases from J, leaving 23 bases between. Germline values: CDR1 SGHDN, CDR2 FVKESK. The CDR3 is 17 amino acids. CDR3 in amino acids: CASSRKLGTHSFYEQYF. In DNA form, the CDR3 reads TGTGCCAGCAGCCGGAAACTGGGGACACATTCCTTTTACGAGCAGTACTTC.

This chain uses TRBV6-4 with TRBJ1-6; TRBD1 matches 7 bases. This CDR3 is 13 amino acids long. The trim removed 5 bases at V and 7 bases at J, leaving 2 bases unmatched. Germline CDR1 and CDR2: MRHNA and SNTAGT. CDR3 nucleotide sequence: TGTGCCAGCAGTTTGGGACAGAATTCACCCCTCCACTTT. It encodes CASSLGQNSPLHF.

The chain's CDR3 is CASTQGNTEAFF. CDR3 bases: TGTGCCAGTACGCAGGGTAACACTGAAGCTTTCTTT. This rearrangement joins TRBV19 to TRBJ1-1; D might be TRBD1 (5 bases). The CDR3 runs 12 residues. Germline V gives CDR1 LNHDA, CDR2 SQIVND (reference sequence). Trimming removed 7 bases at V and 2 bases at J, with 8 bases between. Supplemented by reference TRBV19 and TRBJ1-1, the full variable domain reads DGGITQSPKYLFRKEGQNVTLSCEQNLNHDAMYWYRQDPGQGLRLIYYSQIVNDFQKGDIAEGYSVSREKKESFPLTVTSAQKNPTAFYLCASTQGNTEAFFGQGTRLTVV.

This clone was seen just once. V and J are TRBV7-9 and TRBJ2-7; D not certain. The germline V gene has CDR1 SEHNR and CDR2 FQNEAQ (reference sequence). There are 14 residues in the CDR3. V lost 4 bases and J lost 2, with 12 bases in between. The CDR3 region is CASSSDFTAYEQYF. CDR3 DNA: TGTGCCAGCAGCTCAGACTTTACCGCCTACGAGCAGTACTTC.

This rearrangement joins TRBV11-2 to TRBJ1-2; 7 positions agree with TRBD1. The V segment lost 5 bases and the J segment 3 bases; nucleotides outside the gene matches: 15. Germline V lookup: CDR1 SGHAT, CDR2 FQNNGV. The CDR3 has 17 residues. In nucleotides, the CDR3 is TGTGCCAGCAGCCCCGAATGGGGCAGGGGGGTTGACTATGGCTACACCTTC. Protein sequence: CASSPEWGRGVDYGYTF. The full variable domain, rest sourced from reference TRBV11-2 and TRBJ1-2, is EAGVAQSPRYKIIEKRQSVAFWCNPISGHATLYWYQQILGQGPKLLIQFQNNGVVDDSQLPKDRFSAERLKGVDSTLKIQPAKLEDSAVYLCASSPEWGRGVDYGYTFGSGTRLTVV.

The genes are TRBV5-6 and TRBJ1-1, with TRBD1 matching 10 bases. Germline loops: CDR1 SGHDT, CDR2 YYEEEE. The junction had 4 bases not matched to a gene; V was cut back by 0 bases and J by 8 bases. The CDR3 has 14 amino acids. CDR3 in amino acids: CASSLEGTGVEAFF. CDR3 DNA: TGTGCCAGCAGCTTGGAGGGGACAGGGGTAGAAGCTTTCTTT.

This chain links TRBV5-6 with TRBJ2-1, with D possibly TRBD1 on 5 matching bases. The V gene lost 2 bases and the J gene lost 4 bases, with 16 bases spanning the gap. CDR3 length: 16 amino acids. Germline V gene lookup returns CDR1 SGHDT and CDR2 YYEEEE. The CDR3 sequence is CASSFLTEPQYNEQFF. The CDR3 nucleotides read TGTGCCAGCAGCTTCCTGACAGAGCCCCAATACAATGAGCAGTTCTTC.

J is TRBJ2-3 and V is TRBV28; 7 nucleotides line up with TRBD2. CDR3 size: 15 residues. CDR1 and CDR2 (germline): MDHEN, SYDVKM. V shed 4 bases, J shed 1 base, and the junction held 5 bases outside the gene matches. CDR3 region: CASSYIAGGTDTQYF. CDR3 nucleotide sequence: TGTGCCAGCAGTTATATCGCGGGGGGCACAGATACGCAGTATTTT.

The chain uses TRBV5-1 and TRBJ2-2; 15 nucleotides align to TRBD2. CDR3 length: 17 amino acids. J was trimmed by 5 bases and V by 2 bases; bases with no gene match: 4. In germline, CDR1 is SGHRS, CDR2 YFSETQ. The CDR3 DNA is TGCGCCAGCAGCTTCGGACTAGCGGGAGGGGGAACCGGGGAGCTGTTTTTT. This gives the protein CASSFGLAGGGTGELFF.

The V gene is TRBV27, the J gene TRBJ2-7; D may be TRBD2 (6 bases). In germline, CDR1 is MNHEY, CDR2 SMNVEV (reference sequence). Trimming left V 3 bases short and J 6 bases short, with 12 bases between. The CDR3 extends over 13 amino acids. Written as DNA, the CDR3 is TGTGCCAGCAGTTTTGGAGGGCGTATCGAGCAGTACTTC. Encoded protein: CASSFGGRIEQYF.

This rearrangement joins TRBV6-9 to TRBJ1-1; D is uncertain. In germline, CDR1 is MNHGY, CDR2 SVAAGI. Trimming shortened V by 0 bases and J by 6 bases, and 11 bases separated the two germline ends. The CDR3 consists of 14 residues. Here the CDR3 reads CASSYSRLGAEAFF. In DNA, the CDR3 is TGTGCCAGCAGTTATTCCCGGCTGGGCGCTGAAGCTTTCTTT.

This chain links TRBV10-3 with TRBJ1-4; 7 positions match TRBD1. This CDR3 contains 12 residues. CDR1 is ENHRY and CDR2 is SYGVKD in the germline V gene. The V and J ends lost 2 bases and 10 bases, in that order; junction bases with no gene match: 1. CDR3 amino acids: CAISENRGKLFF. The DNA for the CDR3 is TGTGCCATCAGTGAGAACAGGGGAAAACTGTTTTTT.

This chain uses TRBV25-1 with TRBJ1-1, with unresolved D. The CDR3 is made up of 13 amino acids. The germline V and J ends were trimmed by 4 bases and 7 bases, with 13 bases remaining between them. Per germline, CDR1 MGHDK and CDR2 SYGVNS. The CDR3 DNA reads as TGTGCCAGCAGTGTGGGTTGGGAGAGTGAAGCTTTCTTT. This encodes CASSVGWESEAFF.

The rearrangement uses TRBV6-5 and TRBJ2-2; D is ambiguous. The CDR3 covers 14 residues. The V gene's germline CDR1 is MNHEY and CDR2 SVGAGI. V was trimmed by 2 bases and J by 10 bases, leaving 14 bases between them. DNA for the CDR3: TGTGCCAGCAGTTACGGCCCTGCCCTCGAGGAGCTGTTTTTT. This codes for CASSYGPALEELFF.

This CDR3 reads CASSLDSANTEAFF. The CDR3 DNA reads TGCGCCAGCAGCTTAGACAGCGCTAACACTGAAGCTTTCTTT. V usage is TRBV5-1 and J usage is TRBJ1-1; D is perhaps TRBD1 (5 bases). CDR3 length equals 14 residues. Trimming cost V 2 bases and J 2 bases, with 10 bases left between them. Germline values: CDR1 SGHRS, CDR2 YFSETQ.

The V call is TRBV7-9, the J call TRBJ2-2; 13 bases agree with TRBD2. With 5 bases clipped from V and 4 bases from J, the junction kept 7 bases outside the gene matches. The CDR3 runs to 17 residues. CDR1 and CDR2 (germline): SEHNR, FQNEAQ (reference sequence). CDR3 coding DNA: TGTGCCAGCAGCCTACTAGCGGGGGGGCGTATCACCGGGGAGCTGTTTTTT. Encoded protein: CASSLLAGGRITGELFF.

This clone was counted once. One junction end disagrees with the germline gene, perhaps due to a read error. This sequence joins TRBV7-7 and TRBJ1-2, with TRBD1 as a possible D gene (6 bases). The germline gives CDR1 SSHAT, CDR2 FNYEAQ (reference sequence). CDR3 length: 18 amino acids. The CDR3: CASSSANTPSGANYGYTF. As DNA, the CDR3 is TGTGCTAGCAGCTCCGCGAATACCCCCTCAGGGGCTAACTATGGCTACACCTTC.

Details on this clone: At one end the junction does not follow the germline gene, possibly because of a read error. V and J are TRBV5-1 and TRBJ1-2, with a tentative D call TRBD1 (6 bases). From germline, CDR1 is SGHRS and CDR2 YFSETQ. This CDR3 spans 13 amino acids. The CDR3 nucleotides read TGTGCCAGCAGCTTTGGACAGAACTATGGCTACACCTTC. This gives the protein CASSFGQNYGYTF.

This chain joins TRBV28 and TRBJ1-5; perhaps TRBD1 as D (5 bases). This CDR3 contains 15 residues. The germline gives CDR1 MDHEN, CDR2 SYDVKM. Trimming removed 5 bases from V and 2 bases from J, with 13 bases in between. For the CDR3, the DNA is TGTGCCAGCAGTCCCAGGGAACGCGGCAATCAGCCCCAGCATTTT. It specifies CASSPRERGNQPQHF. The full variable domain, rest sourced from reference TRBV28 and TRBJ1-5, is DVKVTQSSRYLVKRTGEKVFLECVQDMDHENMFWYRQDPGLGLRLIYFSYDVKMKEKGDIPEGYSVSREKKERFSLILESASTNQTSMYLCASSPRERGNQPQHFGDGTRLSIL.

V and J are TRBV9 and TRBJ1-3, with D perhaps matching TRBD1 (6 bases). CDR1 is SGDLS and CDR2 is YYNGEE in the germline V gene. The germline V and J ends were trimmed by 4 bases and 4 bases, with 15 bases remaining between them. The CDR3 has 15 amino acids. CDR3 DNA: TGTGCCAGCAGCCCCCGGACAGTTTCAGGAAACACCATATATTTT. It is translated as CASSPRTVSGNTIYF.

The genes are TRBV29-1 and TRBJ2-7; possible D gene TRBD2, 6 bases. V was trimmed by 4 bases and J by 4 bases, leaving 14 bases between them. This CDR3 spans 13 amino acids. Germline-derived CDR1 and CDR2 are SQVTM and ANQGSEA. In DNA, the CDR3 is TGCAGCGTTGTTCTATTGGGGGGATACGAGCAGTACTTC. It is translated as CSVVLLGGYEQYF.

This sequence joins TRBV5-4 and TRBJ2-1, with 8 bases lining up with TRBD2. CDR1 SGHNT and CDR2 YYREEE come from the germline V gene (reference sequence). The CDR3 runs 15 residues. The V and J ends lost 4 bases and 4 bases, in that order; junction bases with no gene match: 7. CDR3 sequence reads: CASSPGLAVYNEQFF. The DNA for the CDR3 is TGTGCCAGCAGCCCAGGACTAGCAGTATACAATGAGCAGTTCTTC.

This chain links TRBV30 with TRBJ1-5, with 9 nucleotides matching TRBD1. The CDR3 has 14 amino acids. Germline V gene data show CDR1 as GTSNPN and CDR2 as SVGIG (reference sequence). J gave up 5 bases and V 5 bases, and 7 bases lay outside the gene matches. DNA of the CDR3: TGTGCCTGGGGTCCGGGACAGGGTCATCAGCCCCAGCATTTT. Translated, it gives CAWGPGQGHQPQHF.

This clone has only one observation. This chain uses TRBV5-4 with TRBJ1-1; D is unclear. The CDR3 covers 15 residues. CDR1 is SGHNT and CDR2 is YYREEE in the germline V gene (reference sequence). The V end lost 0 bases, the J end lost 4 bases, and 13 bases lay between the germline ends. The CDR3 region has the DNA TGTGCCAGCAGCTTGGGCGGGGTGGCCCTCACTGAAGCTTTCTTT. Its translation is CASSLGGVALTEAFF.

V is TRBV2 and J is TRBJ2-7, with unresolved D. The CDR3 is 12 amino acids. Trimming removed 10 bases from V and 4 bases from J, with 14 bases in between. Germline CDR1 SNHLY, CDR2 FYNNEI. CDR3 coding DNA: TGTGCCACCTCCGGCGGCACTTACGAGCAGTACTTC. This translates into CATSGGTYEQYF.